This TCR beta chain was identified in a study of blood T cell repertoires in COVID-19. About the study: From the United States, Italy and Spain came samples of acute and convalescent COVID-19.

The table lists this clone with a few counts. The CDR3 runs 16 residues. The V segment lost 3 bases and the J segment 3 bases; nucleotides outside the gene matches: 8. The germline V gene encodes CDR1 SGHDN and CDR2 FVKESK. Libraries were prepared by immunoSEQ multiplex PCR; TCRdb keeps only in-frame clonotypes and omits some of them. This table has just over 650,000 clones, 85% to 90% appearing once. The chain recombines TRBV14 with TRBJ1-2; 9 bases agree with TRBD1. This clonotype was sampled from a young woman with acute or convalescent COVID-19. The sequencing sample was made of peripheral blood. In DNA, the CDR3 is TGTGCCAGCAGCCACCCCAGGGACAGGGTAGACTATGGCTACACCTTC. Protein: CASSHPRDRVDYGYTF.